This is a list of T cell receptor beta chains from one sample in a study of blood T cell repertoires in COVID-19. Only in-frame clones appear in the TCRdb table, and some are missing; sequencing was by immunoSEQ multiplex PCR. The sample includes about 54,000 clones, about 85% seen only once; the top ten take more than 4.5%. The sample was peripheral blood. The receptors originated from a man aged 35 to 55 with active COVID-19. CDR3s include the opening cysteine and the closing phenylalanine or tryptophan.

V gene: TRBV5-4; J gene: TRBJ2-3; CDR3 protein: CASSYDRGHTDTQYF
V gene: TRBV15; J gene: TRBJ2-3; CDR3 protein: CATSREGGVTDTQYF
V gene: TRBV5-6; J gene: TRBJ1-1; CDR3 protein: CASSFAGGYMGTEAFF
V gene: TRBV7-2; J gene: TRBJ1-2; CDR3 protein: CASSLVRGSGYTF
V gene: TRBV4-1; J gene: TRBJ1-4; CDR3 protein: CASSQLRPLHSTTNEKLFF
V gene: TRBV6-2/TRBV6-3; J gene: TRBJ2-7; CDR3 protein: CASSQAPYTYEQYF
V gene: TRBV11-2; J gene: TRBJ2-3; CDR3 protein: CASSLRLGGFSTDTQYF
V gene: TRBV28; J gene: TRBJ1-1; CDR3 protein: CASAMRDYTEAFF
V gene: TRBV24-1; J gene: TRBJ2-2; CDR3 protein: CATSDQTGPRNTGELFF
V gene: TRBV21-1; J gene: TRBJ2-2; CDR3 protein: CASSVQRPSGFVGELFF
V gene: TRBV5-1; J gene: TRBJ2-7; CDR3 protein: CASSLGGTGVEQYF
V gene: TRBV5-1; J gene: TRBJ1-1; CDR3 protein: CASSNQGNTEAFF
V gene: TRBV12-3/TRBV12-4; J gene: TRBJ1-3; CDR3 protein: CASSTGTGNTIYF
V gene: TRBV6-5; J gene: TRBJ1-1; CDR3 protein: CASRAPEGSFF
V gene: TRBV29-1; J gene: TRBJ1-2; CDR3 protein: CSVEDRREGKGYGYTF
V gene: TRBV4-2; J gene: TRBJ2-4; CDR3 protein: CASSQPGQKNIQYF
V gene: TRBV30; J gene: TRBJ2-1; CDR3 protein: CAWTGGPYNEQFF
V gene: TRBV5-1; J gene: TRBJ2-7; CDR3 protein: CASSLEAGLYEQYF
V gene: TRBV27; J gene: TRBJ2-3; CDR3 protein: CASSFTEPDTQYF
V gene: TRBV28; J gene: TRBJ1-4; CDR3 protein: CAVRQGASEKLFF
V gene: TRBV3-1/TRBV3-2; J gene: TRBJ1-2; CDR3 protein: CASSRFGGRNGYTF
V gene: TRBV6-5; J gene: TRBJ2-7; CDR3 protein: CASSRTGTSAYEQYF
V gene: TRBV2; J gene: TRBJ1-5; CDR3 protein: CASSSGYSNQPQHF
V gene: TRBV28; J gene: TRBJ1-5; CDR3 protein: CAITGPTINQPQHF
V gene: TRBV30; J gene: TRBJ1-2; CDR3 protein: CAWWRAENYGYTF
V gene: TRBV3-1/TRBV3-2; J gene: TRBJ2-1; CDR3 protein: CASSLGGSESRQFF
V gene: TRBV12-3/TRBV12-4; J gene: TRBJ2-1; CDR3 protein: CASTGLAGDEQFF
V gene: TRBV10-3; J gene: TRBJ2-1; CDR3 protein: CAISESRGGGRDEQFF
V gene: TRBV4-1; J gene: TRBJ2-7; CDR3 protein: CASSQSWTSGRAYEQYF
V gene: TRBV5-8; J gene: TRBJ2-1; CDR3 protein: CASSLRGRSSYNEQFF
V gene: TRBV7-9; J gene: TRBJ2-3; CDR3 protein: CASSLLDRRDTQYF
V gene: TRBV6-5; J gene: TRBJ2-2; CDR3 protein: CASSRTDAGTGELFF
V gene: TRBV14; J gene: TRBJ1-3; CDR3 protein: CASSQDAASGSGNTIYF
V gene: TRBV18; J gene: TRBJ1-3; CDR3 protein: CASSPDRAGNTIYF
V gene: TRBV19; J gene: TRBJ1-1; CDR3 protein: CASSPTGLGNTEAFF